This T cell receptor (beta chain) was profiled in a study of CD8+ T cells in alopecia areata. Overall study findings and caveats: The study found that many expanded lesional clones persisted in scalp and blood during tofacitinib.

Investigators isolated RNA and reverse transcribed it into cDNA to act as the sequencing template. Sequencing used immunoSEQ multiplex PCR; TCRdb keeps in-frame clones, though not all of them. The table has around 200,000 clones, about three fifths seen once; the top ten hold 10% to 15%. Remarks on this clone: Its specificity is not known.

V lost 1 base, J lost 0 bases, and 1 base stayed unmatched. Germline CDR1 is LNHNV and CDR2 is YYDKDF (reference sequence). The CDR3 is 17 residues long. Treatment here: oral pan-JAK inhibitor, 5-10 mg twice daily. This chain links TRBV15 with TRBJ2-1, with 12 bases that match TRBD2. The receptor's source is a human donor with alopecia areata. This sample comprised CD8+ T cells sorted from blood, obtained at week 24, from a patient treated with tofacitinib. The CDR3, as DNA: TGTGCCACCAGCAGAGCACTAGCGGGGGGCTCCTACAATGAGCAGTTCTTC. Translation: CATSRALAGGSYNEQFF.